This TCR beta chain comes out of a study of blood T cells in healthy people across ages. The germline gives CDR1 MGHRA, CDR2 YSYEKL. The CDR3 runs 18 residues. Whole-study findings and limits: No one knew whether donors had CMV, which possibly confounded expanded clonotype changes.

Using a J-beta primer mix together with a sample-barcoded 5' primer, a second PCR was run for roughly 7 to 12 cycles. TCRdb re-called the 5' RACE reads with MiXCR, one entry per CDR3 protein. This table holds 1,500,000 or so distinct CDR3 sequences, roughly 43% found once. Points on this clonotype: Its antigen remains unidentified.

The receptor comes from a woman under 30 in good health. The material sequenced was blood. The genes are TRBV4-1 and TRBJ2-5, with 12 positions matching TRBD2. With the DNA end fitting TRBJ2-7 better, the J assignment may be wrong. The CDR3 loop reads CASSQEELAGGPYYEQYF. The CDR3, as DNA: TGCGCCAGCAGCCAAGAAGAGCTAGCGGGGGGGCCCTACTACGAGCAGTACTTC.